This T cell receptor (beta chain) came from a study of T-cell memory formation after mild COVID-19. TCRdb recomputed calls from the 5' RACE reads with MiXCR, one row per CDR3 protein. The data show a few hundred thousand distinct CDR3 sequences, about 20% seen once. This clonotype was seen ten or more times. Its cognate antigen is unknown. Points from the study as a whole: The study found contracting CD4+ clones mainly in CM and EM and contracting CD8+ clones in EMRA. Clones shrinking from day 15 to 85 showed even CD4/CD8 mixes; later expanders tilted CD4+.

This CDR3 is built from 16 residues. CDR1 is KGHDR and CDR2 is SFDVKD in the germline V gene. The ends were cut back, 0 bases at V and 1 base at J, with 11 bases in the middle. The clonotype was recovered from an adult woman who had mild COVID-19 (a few samples of this study predate the infection). Cell type and time point are not known. The chain employs TRBV24-1 and TRBJ1-1; D is perhaps TRBD1 (6 bases). Sequenced: PBMCs or a T cell subset sorted from them (not recorded which). CDR3: CATSDLGGQPNTEAFF. The CDR3 bases are TGTGCCACCAGTGATTTGGGAGGACAGCCGAACACTGAAGCTTTCTTT.